These 32 T cell receptor beta chains share one sample of origin, sequenced in a study of OX40 agonist ivuxolimab in advanced cancers. Method: immunoSEQ multiplex PCR; TCRdb's copy keeps in-frame clones and lacks some. The sample gives some 84,000 clones, 85% to 90% of which show up once; around 0.19% is in the top ten. Sequenced material: CD4+ or CD8+ T cells sorted from blood, taken in a trial of the OX40 agonist ivuxolimab. Source of these receptors: an adult with an advanced solid tumor such as melanoma, head and neck, liver or kidney cancer.

The rearrangement joins TRBV28 to TRBJ1-3; perhaps TRBD1 as D (5 bases). From germline, CDR1 is MDHEN and CDR2 SYDVKM. The CDR3 totals 16 residues. The V end lost 5 bases, the J end lost 0 bases, and 14 bases lay between the germline ends. CDR3 loop: CASSGGGASSGNTIYF. CDR3 nucleotide sequence: TGTGCCAGCAGTGGGGGGGGAGCGAGCTCTGGAAACACCATATATTTT.

The V gene is TRBV5-4, the J gene TRBJ1-3, with TRBD1 identical over 8 bases. V was pared by 5 bases and J by 0 bases, with 13 bases of the junction left unmatched. The CDR3 totals 18 residues. The germline CDR1 and CDR2 sequences are SGHNT and YYREEE (reference sequence). CDR3 bases: TGTGCCAGCAGTAAAAGCGGGACAGGCTACATCTCTGGAAACACCATATATTTT. This sequence encodes CASSKSGTGYISGNTIYF.

In its sample, this clone was seen once. The CDR3 DNA reads as TGTGCCAGCTCCAAGGACAGGGGCGGCTCTAGCAATCAGCCCCAGCATTTT. Translated: CASSKDRGGSSNQPQHF. V usage is TRBV27 and J usage is TRBJ1-5, with 9 positions matching TRBD1. Per germline, CDR1 MNHEY and CDR2 SMNVEV (reference sequence). J lost 0 bases, V lost 8 bases, and 11 bases had no gene match. The CDR3 spans 17 residues.

This rearrangement joins TRBV6-5 to TRBJ1-1; no clear D. CDR3 size: 14 residues. Trimming pared 0 bases from V and 1 base from J, leaving 6 bases between. The germline V gene encodes CDR1 MNHEY and CDR2 SVGAGI. The CDR3 here is CASSYSNRNTEAFF. The CDR3 coding sequence is TGTGCCAGCAGTTACTCGAACCGGAACACTGAAGCTTTCTTT.

Only one count was recorded for this clone. The chain employs TRBV5-4 and TRBJ1-3, with unresolved D. The CDR3 has 17 residues. CDR1 and CDR2 from the germline V gene are SGHNT and YYREEE (reference sequence). Trimming shortened V by 0 bases and J by 1 base, and 14 bases separated the two germline ends. CDR3 sequence: CASSLGLGRASGNTIYF. The CDR3 nucleotides are TGTGCCAGCAGCTTGGGTTTAGGTCGCGCGTCTGGAAACACCATATATTTT.

V and J are TRBV6-1 and TRBJ2-6; D not certain. CDR1 MNHNS and CDR2 SASEGT come from the germline V gene. V lost 3 bases to trimming and J lost 4 bases, with 13 bases between them. CDR3 size: 16 residues. The CDR3 bases are TGTGCCAGCAGTGACCCCCCCGGTTCGGGGGCCAACGTCCTGACTTTC. Encoded protein: CASSDPPGSGANVLTF.

This chain links TRBV6-1 with TRBJ2-7; 7 nucleotides line up with TRBD1. Trimming removed 5 bases from V and 1 base from J; junction bases left unmatched: 8. The germline V gene encodes CDR1 MNHNS and CDR2 SASEGT. The CDR3 has 15 residues. CDR3 loop: CASSPYRQGSYEQYV. The CDR3, as DNA: TGTGCCAGCAGTCCATATAGACAGGGTTCCTACGAGCAGTACGTC.

The J gene is TRBJ2-7, the V gene TRBV5-1; 8 bases are shared with TRBD1. The CDR3 is 14 residues long. Germline V gene data show CDR1 as SGHRS and CDR2 as YFSETQ. V lost 4 bases, J lost 3 bases, and 6 bases stayed unmatched. The chain's CDR3 is CASSRTGKGYEQYF. The CDR3 region has the DNA TGCGCCAGCAGCCGGACAGGGAAGGGCTACGAGCAGTACTTC. The variable domain in full, with the rest retrieved from reference TRBV5-1 and TRBJ2-7, is KAGVTQTPRYLIKTRGQQVTLSCSPISGHRSVSWYQQTPGQGLQFLFEYFSETQRNKGNFPGRFSGRQFSNSRSEMNVSTLELGDSALYLCASSRTGKGYEQYFGPGTRLTVT.

The chain links TRBV29-1 to TRBJ1-4; tentatively, D is TRBD1 (6 bases). The V and J ends lost 3 bases and 8 bases respectively, with 13 bases between them. CDR1 SQVTM and CDR2 ANQGSEA come from the germline V gene. The CDR3 runs 13 residues. CDR3 protein: CSVEGGRGEKLFF. As DNA, the CDR3 is TGCAGCGTTGAGGGGGGGCGAGGGGAAAAACTGTTTTTT.

This chain connects TRBV9 to TRBJ2-7; D unresolved. V lost 3 bases and J 2 bases, leaving 12 bases between the germline ends. The CDR3 is 14 amino acids. The germline gives CDR1 SGDLS, CDR2 YYNGEE. The CDR3 here is CASSGTGPPYEQYF. The CDR3 DNA reads as TGTGCCAGCAGCGGCACCGGGCCCCCCTACGAGCAGTACTTC.

The V gene is TRBV15, the J gene TRBJ2-1; TRBD2 is a possible D gene (6 bases). Germline CDR1 and CDR2: LNHNV and YYDKDF (reference sequence). The CDR3 runs 18 residues. Trimming cost V 3 bases and J 4 bases, with 22 bases left between them. The CDR3 region has the DNA TGTGCCACCAGCAGTGCTTTGCGCGGGGCCGGCACTTACAATGAGCAGTTCTTC. It yields the protein CATSSALRGAGTYNEQFF.

The chain has TRBV28 and TRBJ1-5; D remains unclear. The CDR3 sequence is 11 residues long. CDR1 MDHEN and CDR2 SYDVKM come from the germline V gene. V was shortened by 3 bases and J by 7 bases, with 4 bases between the two germline ends. DNA of the CDR3: TGTGCCAGCAGTTTGTACCAGCCCCAGCATTTT. It encodes CASSLYQPQHF.

The CDR3 DNA reads as TGTGCCAGCAGCTCCCTCGGGAGCTCCTACAATGAGCAGTTCTTC. Translating gives CASSSLGSSYNEQFF. The V and J genes are TRBV7-2 and TRBJ2-1, with a weak D call TRBD2 (6 bases). V was pared by 4 bases and J by 0 bases, with 10 bases between. CDR3 size: 15 residues. Per germline, CDR1 SGHTA and CDR2 FQGNSA. Full variable domain (missing parts from reference TRBV7-2 and TRBJ2-1): GAGVSQSPSNKVTEKGKDVELRCDPISGHTALYWYRQSLGQGLEFLIYFQGNSAPDKSGLPSDRFSAERTGGSVSTLTIQRTQQEDSAVYLCASSSLGSSYNEQFFGPGTRLTVL.

The chain joins TRBV27 to TRBJ2-5; D is perhaps TRBD2 (5 bases). Germline values: CDR1 MNHEY, CDR2 SMNVEV (reference sequence). The CDR3 has 13 residues. V was cut by 6 bases and J by 5 bases, with 13 bases left in between. The CDR3 protein is CASRLFGVETQYF. In DNA, the CDR3 is TGTGCCAGCAGACTCTTCGGGGTCGAGACCCAGTACTTC.

This clone was counted between two and nine times. V is TRBV11-2 and J is TRBJ1-2; no firm D call. The CDR3 extends over 12 amino acids. CDR1 and CDR2 from the germline V gene are SGHAT and FQNNGV. V was pared by 0 bases and J by 6 bases, with 5 bases between. CDR3 protein: CASSLDVHGYTF. The CDR3 nucleotides read TGTGCCAGCAGCTTAGACGTGCATGGCTACACCTTC.

CDR3 amino acids: CASSLRGHVYEQYF. The DNA for the CDR3 is TGTGCCAGCAGCTTAAGGGGGCATGTCTACGAGCAGTACTTC. The chain links TRBV11-2 to TRBJ2-7, with TRBD1 matching over 7 bases. With V trimmed by 2 bases and J by 3 bases, 4 bases remained unmatched. The CDR3 contains 14 residues. Germline-derived CDR1 and CDR2 are SGHAT and FQNNGV.

This sequence joins TRBV11-2 and TRBJ1-6; D unclear. The V end was cut by 4 bases, the J end by 9 bases, with 13 bases between. Germline loops: CDR1 SGHAT, CDR2 FQNNGV. CDR3 length: 14 amino acids. The CDR3 region is CASSSTGVPSPLHF. The DNA for the CDR3 is TGTGCCAGCAGCTCTACTGGGGTACCTTCACCCCTCCACTTT.

V is TRBV5-8 and J is TRBJ1-2, with D hard to call. The CDR3 has 13 residues. Germline CDR1 and CDR2: SGHTS and YDEGEE. V shed 1 base and J shed 2 bases, with 6 bases lying between them. CDR3 bases: TGTGCCAGCAGCTTGAACAGAAACTATGGCTACACCTTC. Translated: CASSLNRNYGYTF. Supplemented by reference TRBV5-8 and TRBJ1-2, the full variable domain reads EAGVTQSPTHLIKTRGQQATLRCSPISGHTSVYWYQQALGLGLQFLLWYDEGEERNRGNFPPRFSGRQFPNYSSELNVNALELEDSALYLCASSLNRNYGYTFGSGTRLTVV.

A few counts support this clone. The rearrangement uses TRBV11-2 and TRBJ1-2; D is undetermined. V gave up 5 bases and J gave up 5 bases, with 9 bases separating them. Per germline, CDR1 SGHAT and CDR2 FQNNGV. CDR3 length equals 12 residues. The CDR3 loop is CASSPGVYGYTF. CDR3 DNA: TGTGCCAGCAGCCCAGGTGTTTATGGCTACACCTTC.

The chain uses TRBV28 and TRBJ2-1, with 7 nucleotides matching TRBD1. V trimming: 4 bases; J trimming: 12 bases; junction bases outside the gene matches: 15. CDR3 length: 15 residues. Germline CDR1 and CDR2: MDHEN and SYDVKM. CDR3 sequence (DNA): TGTGCCAGCAGTTCGGGACAGCTCGTCGGTTGGGGGCAGTTCTTC. This gives the protein CASSSGQLVGWGQFF.

This chain joins TRBV5-4 and TRBJ2-7, with TRBD1 matching over 7 bases. The CDR3 contains 14 residues. Germline CDR1 and CDR2: SGHNT and YYREEE (reference sequence). V lost 3 bases, J lost 5 bases, and 8 bases stayed unmatched. The CDR3 reads CASSSKTGWDEQYF. The CDR3 DNA reads TGTGCCAGCAGCTCAAAGACAGGGTGGGACGAGCAGTACTTC.

This chain connects TRBV6-1 to TRBJ2-7; 9 bases are a match to TRBD2. Germline CDR1 and CDR2: MNHNS and SASEGT. This CDR3 is built from 17 residues. J was trimmed by 0 bases and V by 3 bases; bases with no gene match: 9. CDR3 nucleotides: TGTGCCAGCAGTGAGAGACTAGCGGCAGACAGCTCCTACGAGCAGTACTTC. Residues: CASSERLAADSSYEQYF.

V gene TRBV28 combines with J gene TRBJ2-3; either TRBD1 or TRBD2 may fit D (6 bases each). Germline V lookup: CDR1 MDHEN, CDR2 SYDVKM. V was cut by 3 bases and J by 3 bases, with 10 bases left in between. This CDR3 contains 14 residues. CDR3 DNA: TGTGCCAGCAGTTTTGGAGGGGGGACAGATACGCAGTATTTT. It is translated as CASSFGGGTDTQYF.

This sequence joins TRBV5-1 and TRBJ1-4; the D is unclear. V lost 0 bases and J 7 bases, leaving 13 bases between the germline ends. From germline, CDR1 is SGHRS and CDR2 YFSETQ. The CDR3 has 15 residues. The CDR3 protein is CASSLAAISSEKLFF. The CDR3 nucleotides read TGCGCCAGCAGCTTGGCTGCCATTTCTAGTGAAAAACTGTTTTTT.

J is TRBJ1-2 and V is TRBV7-3; TRBD1 matches at 8 bases. CDR3 size: 18 residues. Trimming at V came to 5 bases and at J to 4 bases, leaving 18 bases not matched to a gene. The germline gives CDR1 SGHTA, CDR2 FQGTGA. CDR3 loop: CASSRYTQRTGLTYGYTF. The CDR3, as DNA: TGTGCCAGCAGCCGATACACCCAAAGGACAGGGCTGACCTATGGCTACACCTTC.

The rearrangement joins TRBV5-1 to TRBJ1-1; TRBD1 matches at 10 bases. The germline V gene has CDR1 SGHRS and CDR2 YFSETQ. V shed 4 bases and J 11 bases; nucleotides not matched to a gene: 11. This CDR3 is built from 14 residues. For the CDR3, the DNA is TGCGCCAGCAGCCCACCGGACAGGGGGGCCCGGGCTTTCTTT. This gives the protein CASSPPDRGARAFF. Based on the CDR3 plus reference TRBV5-1 and TRBJ1-1, the full variable domain is KAGVTQTPRYLIKTRGQQVTLSCSPISGHRSVSWYQQTPGQGLQFLFEYFSETQRNKGNFPGRFSGRQFSNSRSEMNVSTLELGDSALYLCASSPPDRGARAFFGQGTRLTVV.

The gene calls are TRBV29-1 and TRBJ2-3; D possibly corresponds to TRBD1 (6 bases). CDR1 is SQVTM and CDR2 is ANQGSEA in the germline V gene. This CDR3 has 15 amino acids. The V and J ends lost 1 base and 6 bases respectively, with 17 bases between them. The CDR3 is CSVEVGSAQGDTQYF. DNA for the CDR3: TGCAGCGTTGAAGTTGGATCGGCTCAGGGGGATACGCAGTATTTT.

This chain joins TRBV11-2 and TRBJ1-3; tentative D call: TRBD1 (5 bases). Germline lookup yields CDR1 SGHAT and CDR2 FQNNGV. V lost 5 bases and J lost 4, with 18 bases in between. The CDR3 runs 16 residues. The CDR3 protein is CASSPRTGWGGNTIYF. The CDR3, as DNA: TGTGCCAGCAGCCCCAGGACCGGGTGGGGCGGAAACACCATATATTTT.

The chain links TRBV7-3 to TRBJ1-1, with a tentative D call TRBD1 (5 bases). V gave up 5 bases and J gave up 2 bases, with 9 bases separating them. Per the germline V gene, CDR1 is SGHTA and CDR2 is FQGTGA. CDR3 length: 13 residues. Here the CDR3 reads CASSTGQNTEAFF. In nucleotides, the CDR3 is TGTGCCAGCAGCACCGGACAAAACACTGAAGCTTTCTTT.

The gene calls are TRBV18 and TRBJ1-2; D is ambiguous. Trimming left V 2 bases short and J 1 base short, with 14 bases between. Per the germline V gene, CDR1 is KGHSH and CDR2 is LQKENI. This CDR3 has 16 amino acids. The CDR3 region has the DNA TGTGCCAGCTCACCAAGTTGGCAGGCCGATAACTATGGCTACACCTTC. It specifies CASSPSWQADNYGYTF.

Note on this clone: Germline is not matched at one junction end, which may reflect a read error. V gene TRBV28 combines with J gene TRBJ1-1; no definite D call. CDR1 is MDHEN, CDR2 SYDVKM, per germline. This CDR3 spans 14 amino acids. CDR3 bases: TGTGCCTGCAGTGACACGAGGAGGAGCACTGAAGCTTTCTTT. It codes for CACSDTRRSTEAFF.

The CDR3 loop is CASSWTGVRTGELFF. The CDR3 nucleotides read TGCGCCAGCAGTTGGACAGGGGTTCGCACCGGGGAGCTGTTTTTT. The chain combines TRBV5-1 with TRBJ2-2; TRBD1 aligns across 9 bases. V lost 5 bases and J lost 4; bases outside the gene matches: 6. The CDR3 is 15 residues long. Germline CDR1 SGHRS, CDR2 YFSETQ. Full variable domain (missing parts from reference TRBV5-1 and TRBJ2-2): KAGVTQTPRYLIKTRGQQVTLSCSPISGHRSVSWYQQTPGQGLQFLFEYFSETQRNKGNFPGRFSGRQFSNSRSEMNVSTLELGDSALYLCASSWTGVRTGELFFGEGSRLTVL.